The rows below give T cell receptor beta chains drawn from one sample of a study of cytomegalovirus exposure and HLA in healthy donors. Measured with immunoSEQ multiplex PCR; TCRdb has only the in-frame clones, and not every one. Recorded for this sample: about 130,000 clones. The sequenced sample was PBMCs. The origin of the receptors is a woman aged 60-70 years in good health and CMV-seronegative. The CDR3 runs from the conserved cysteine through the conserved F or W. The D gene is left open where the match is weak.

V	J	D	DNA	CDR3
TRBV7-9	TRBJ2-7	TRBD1	TGTGCCAGCAGCCACATGCCGGGACAGAGAGACCACGAGCAGTACTTC	CASSHMPGQRDHEQYF
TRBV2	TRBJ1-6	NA	TGTGCCAGCAGTGCTCGGGTAGCGGATAATTCACCCCTCCACTTT	CASSARVADNSPLHF
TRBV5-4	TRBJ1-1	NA	TGTGCCAGCAGCTTGATTGCGGGGGGCACTGAAGCTTTCTTT	CASSLIAGGTEAFF
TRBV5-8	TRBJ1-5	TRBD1	TGTGCCAGCAAGAGGGGACAGCTTAATCAGCCCCAGCATTTT	CASKRGQLNQPQHF
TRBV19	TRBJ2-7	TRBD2	TGTGCCAGTACCACCAGCGGGACTACTAGGAAGCAGTACTTC	CASTTSGTTRKQYF
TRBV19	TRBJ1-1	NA	TGTGCCAGTACCTTCGGAGGCCTGAACACTGAAGCTTTCTTT	CASTFGGLNTEAFF
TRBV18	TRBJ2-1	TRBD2	TGTGCCAGCTCACCACCGGGACTAGCGGCCAATGAGCAGTTCTTC	CASSPPGLAANEQFF
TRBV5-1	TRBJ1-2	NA	TGCGCCAGCAGCTTGGGACAGCAGGACGGCTACACCTTC	CASSLGQQDGYTF
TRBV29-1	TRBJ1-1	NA	TGCAGCGTTGACTTTTCGGCAGGCATCGGCACTGAAGCTTTCTTT	CSVDFSAGIGTEAFF
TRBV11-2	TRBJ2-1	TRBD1	TGTGCCAGCAGCTTAACGGGGACAGGGTGGGCCTACAATGAGCAGTTCTTC	CASSLTGTGWAYNEQFF
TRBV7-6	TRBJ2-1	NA	TGTGCCAGCAGCTTAAGACTAGAATTTCCGGGTGAGCAGTTCTTC	CASSLRLEFPGEQFF
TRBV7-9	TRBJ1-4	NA	TGTGCCAGCAGCTCAACATCAGGGGCAACTAATGAAAAACTGTTTTTT	CASSSTSGATNEKLFF
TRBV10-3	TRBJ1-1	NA	TGTGCCATCAGTGAGTCGGAGGAGGGGATGGCTGAAGCTTTCTTT	CAISESEEGMAEAFF
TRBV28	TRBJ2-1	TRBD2	TGTGCCAGCAGGATTAGCGGGACTTACAATGAGCAGTTCTTC	CASRISGTYNEQFF
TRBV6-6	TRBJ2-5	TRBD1	TGTGCCAGCAGTTACCGGGACAGGGGATTCGGGACCCAGTACTTC	CASSYRDRGFGTQYF
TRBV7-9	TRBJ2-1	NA	TGTGCCAGCAGCCTCCTCCGACAGTCTCGAGACAATGAGCAGTTCTTC	CASSLLRQSRDNEQFF
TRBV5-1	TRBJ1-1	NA	TGCGCCAGCAGCTTGGGGCCCATGAACACTGAAGCTTTCTTT	CASSLGPMNTEAFF
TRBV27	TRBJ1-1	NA	TGTGCCAGCAGTCTATCGACAGGTCAGCATCGGAACACTGAAGCTTTCTTT	CASSLSTGQHRNTEAFF
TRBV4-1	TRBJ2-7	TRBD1	TGCGCCAGCAGCCAATACCCGGACAGGGGGATGCACGAGCAGTACTTC	CASSQYPDRGMHEQYF
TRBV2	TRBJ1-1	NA	TGTGCCACCATGGGACAAAGTCCTGAAGCTTTCTTT	CATMGQSPEAFF
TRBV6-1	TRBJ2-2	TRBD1	TGTGCCAGCAGTGACGGACAGGGGAGGATTACCGGGGAGCTGTTTTTT	CASSDGQGRITGELFF
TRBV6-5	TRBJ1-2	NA	TGTGCCAGCAGTTACTCTCGGGGTGGGGGCTACACCTTC	CASSYSRGGGYTF
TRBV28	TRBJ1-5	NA	TGTGCCAGTACTGGGGCGGCCGAGGGCAATCAGCCCCAGCATTTT	CASTGAAEGNQPQHF
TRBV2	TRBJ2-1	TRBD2	TGTGCCAGCACTGCTTTATCTAGCGGGACATACAATGAGCAGTTCTTC	CASTALSSGTYNEQFF
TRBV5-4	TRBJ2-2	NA	TGTGCCAGCAGCTTGGGAGGTTCATTCGGCGGGGAGCTGTTTTTT	CASSLGGSFGGELFF
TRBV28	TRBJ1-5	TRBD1	TGTGCCAGCAGCTCTGGACAGGGTGGATGGGATCAGCCCCAGCATTTT	CASSSGQGGWDQPQHF
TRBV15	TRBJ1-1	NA	TGTGCCACCAGCACGGTTCCGAAGAACACTGAAGCTTTCTTT	CATSTVPKNTEAFF
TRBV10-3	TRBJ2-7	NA	TGTGCCATCACCGCGCGGGACAGCCCCTACGAGCAGTACTTC	CAITARDSPYEQYF
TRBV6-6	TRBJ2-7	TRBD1	TGTGCCAGCAGTTACCTCGGACAGGGGGTCTACGAGCAGTACTTC	CASSYLGQGVYEQYF
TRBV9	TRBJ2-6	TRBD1	TGTGCCAGCAGCCCGGTCGGACAGGGGACTGGGGCCAACGTCCTGACTTTC	CASSPVGQGTGANVLTF
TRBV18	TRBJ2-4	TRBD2	TGTGCCAGCTCACCCCAGCGGGGGGACAAAAACATTCAGTACTTC	CASSPQRGDKNIQYF
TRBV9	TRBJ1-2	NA	TGTGCCAGCAGCCCCGCGACGGGGGACTATGGCTACACCTTC	CASSPATGDYGYTF
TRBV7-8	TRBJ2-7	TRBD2	TGTGCCAGCAGCTTGGGGGCTAGCGGGAGCTCCTACGAGCAGTACTTC	CASSLGASGSSYEQYF
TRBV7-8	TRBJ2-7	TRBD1	TGTGCCAGCAGCCTCGGAACGACAGGGGGTGCCTACGAGCAGTACTTC	CASSLGTTGGAYEQYF
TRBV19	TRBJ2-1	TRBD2	TGTGCCGCCGGGACTAGCGTTATTGAGCAGTTCTTC	CAAGTSVIEQFF
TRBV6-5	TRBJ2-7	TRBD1	TGTGCCAGCAGTTACGCACAGGGGGTCTCCTACGAGCAGTACTTC	CASSYAQGVSYEQYF
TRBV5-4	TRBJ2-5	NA	TGTGCCAGCAGCCAGCAGGGGTGGCCCCAAGAGACCCAGTACTTC	CASSQQGWPQETQYF
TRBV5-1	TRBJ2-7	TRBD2	TGCGCCAGCAGCATACTAGCGGGAGCTACCTACGAGCAGTACTTC	CASSILAGATYEQYF
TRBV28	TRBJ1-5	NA	TGTGCCAGCAGTATCCTTGAGCCCCAGCATTTT	CASSILEPQHF
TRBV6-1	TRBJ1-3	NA	TGTGCCAGCAGTGTCAGGACTTCCAGCTCTGGAAACACCATATATTTT	CASSVRTSSSGNTIYF
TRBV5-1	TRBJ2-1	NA	TGCGCCAGCAGCTTGGGGCAGGTATCGTACAATGAGCAGTTCTTC	CASSLGQVSYNEQFF
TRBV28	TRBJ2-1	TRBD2	TGTGCCACCCATCCGGGACTAGCCTACAATGAGCAGTTCTTC	CATHPGLAYNEQFF
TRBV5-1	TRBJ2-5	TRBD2	TGCGCCAGCAGCTTGAGCGGGAGGGCCGTTGAGACCCAGTACTTC	CASSLSGRAVETQYF
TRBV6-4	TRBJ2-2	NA	TGTGCCAGCAGTGAGGGCAGAAACACCGGGGAGCTGTTTTTT	CASSEGRNTGELFF
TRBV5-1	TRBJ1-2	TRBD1	TGCGCCAGCAGCTTGGGGGGACAGGGATATGGCTACACCTTC	CASSLGGQGYGYTF
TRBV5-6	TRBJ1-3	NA	TGTGCCAGCAGCTTCTCGGAATACGGGGGAAACACCATATATTTT	CASSFSEYGGNTIYF
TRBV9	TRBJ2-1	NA	TGTGCCAGCAGTCTCACCACCGGGACAAGGTACAATGAGCAGTTCTTC	CASSLTTGTRYNEQFF
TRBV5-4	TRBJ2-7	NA	TGTGCCAGCAGCTTGTGGGGGGACGAGCAGTACTTC	CASSLWGDEQYF
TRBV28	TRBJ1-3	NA	TGTGCCAGCAGTCCGCCCGGGTCCTCAGGGGGAAACACCATATATTTT	CASSPPGSSGGNTIYF
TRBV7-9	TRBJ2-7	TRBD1	TGTGCCAGCAGCCAACCGGGACAGGGGACCGAGCAGTACTTC	CASSQPGQGTEQYF
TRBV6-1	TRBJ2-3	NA	TGTGCCAGCAGGAGGGTAAGAGGGACAGATACGCAGTATTTT	CASRRVRGTDTQYF
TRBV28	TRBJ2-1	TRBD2	TGTGCCAGCAGTTCTGGACTAGCGGGGATGTACAATGAGCAGTTCTTC	CASSSGLAGMYNEQFF
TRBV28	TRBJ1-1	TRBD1	TGTGCCAGTTTGGACAGGGCTCGTACTGAAGCTTTCTTT	CASLDRARTEAFF